The text below deals with one T cell receptor beta chain. The CDR3 is 14 amino acids. The junction had 2 bases not matched to a gene; V was cut back by 4 bases and J by 1 base. Germline CDR1 SGHNT, CDR2 YYREEE (reference sequence). How the authors handled the data: It was from reference gene primer amplification that nucleated cell counts were estimated. The assay was immunoSEQ multiplex PCR, and TCRdb's table has in-frame clones only and misses some. V and J calls plus clone size are reproduced from that table; the DNA served to infer D and trimming. Seen here are approximately 140,000 clones, 79% observed once, and the top ten hold roughly 3.4%. This record comes from a study of blood T cell repertoires in COVID-19. Whole-study context: Some COVID-19 samples were acute and others convalescent; all came from the United States, Italy and Spain. T cells, B-cell-depleted T cells, or PBMCs supplied cDNA or gDNA.

The rearrangement joins TRBV5-4 to TRBJ2-7, with 10 bases matching TRBD2. This clonotype originated in a man between 60 and 70 years old with acute or convalescent COVID-19. The sample consisted of peripheral blood. CDR3 bases: TGTGCCAGCAGCCTAGCGGGAGCTTCCTACGAGCAGTACTTC. This encodes CASSLAGASYEQYF.